This is a list of T cell receptor beta chains from one sample in a study of shared clonotypes between healthy human individuals. The data were produced by immunoSEQ multiplex PCR, yet TCRdb's version contains in-frame clones alone and is incomplete. Among about 120,000 clones listed, 68% were seen once. Input material: memory CD8+ T cells sorted from blood. These receptors were collected from a woman aged 25 to 39 in good health. Each CDR3 is given with its conserved first and last residue. A D gene is named only where the DNA matches it firmly. Expanded clones are given a class, and other clones once, few, many or no size at all.

V gene,J gene,D gene,clone size,CDR3 DNA,CDR3 protein
TRBV7-2,TRBJ2-7,.,.,TGTGCCAGCAGCTTAGTCAGGGTAACCTACGAGCAGTACTTC,CASSLVRVTYEQYF
TRBV7-9,TRBJ2-7,.,.,TGTGCCAGCAGTATTGGGGTTTACGAGCAGTACTTC,CASSIGVYEQYF
TRBV6-6,TRBJ2-1,TRBD2,.,TGTGCCAGCAGTTATTCTAGCGGCAATGAGCAGTTCTTC,CASSYSSGNEQFF
TRBV7-9,TRBJ2-7,.,.,TGTGCCAGCAGCTTGCCCGGGGGCTACGAGCAGTACTTC,CASSLPGGYEQYF
TRBV27,TRBJ2-7,.,once,TGTGCCAGCAGTTTAGAGCCTAGCGTGGCCTACGAGCAGTACTTC,CASSLEPSVAYEQYF
TRBV7-8,TRBJ2-1,TRBD2,.,TGTGCCAGCCGATACCTAGCGGGAGGGTACAATGAGCAGTTCTTC,CASRYLAGGYNEQFF
TRBV10-3,TRBJ2-2,TRBD2,.,TGTGCCACCGGACTAGCGGGGAACACCGGGGAGCTGTTTTTT,CATGLAGNTGELFF
TRBV7-9,TRBJ2-7,.,.,TGTGCCAGCAGCTCCGGACTGTACGAGCAGTACTTC,CASSSGLYEQYF
TRBV28,TRBJ1-2,.,.,TGTGCCAGCAGTTTATCCGTCCCGGGAAACTATGGCTACACCTTC,CASSLSVPGNYGYTF
TRBV6-1,TRBJ2-1,.,.,TGTGCCAGCAGTGATAGCGAGTACAATGAGCAGTTCTTC,CASSDSEYNEQFF
TRBV30,TRBJ2-7,.,.,TGTGCCTGGAGTGAGGCCTACGAGCAGTACTTC,CAWSEAYEQYF
TRBV6-1,TRBJ2-7,.,.,TGTGCCAGCAGTCAAGGCCACGAGCAGTACTTC,CASSQGHEQYF
TRBV25-1,TRBJ2-5,.,few,TGTGCCAGCAGGACTGCGGTCCAAGAGACCCAGTACTTC,CASRTAVQETQYF
TRBV28,TRBJ2-3,.,.,TGTGCCAGCAGTCCTAGTATGGGCACAGATACGCAGTATTTT,CASSPSMGTDTQYF
TRBV6-4,TRBJ2-7,.,.,TGTGCCAGCAGTCCCGGAGGGGAATACGAGCAGTACTTC,CASSPGGEYEQYF
TRBV5-6,TRBJ1-5,.,.,TGTGCCAGCAGCTTGAGGAATCAGCCCCAGCATTTT,CASSLRNQPQHF
TRBV28,TRBJ2-3,.,many,TGTGCCAGCAGTTTACCTATGACCGGGACTAGCACAGATACGCAGTATTTT,CASSLPMTGTSTDTQYF
TRBV7-2,TRBJ2-7,.,.,TGTGCCAGCAGCCCCGGTTTTTCCCGCCATTACGAGCAGTACTTC,CASSPGFSRHYEQYF
TRBV27,TRBJ1-5,.,.,TGTGCCAGTACAATGACAGGTAGCAATCAGCCCCAGCATTTT,CASTMTGSNQPQHF
TRBV25-1,TRBJ1-4,.,.,TGTGCCAGCAGTGAGGTAGGGGGGGAAAAGTCGAAGGAAGAAAAACTGTTTTTT,CASSEVGGEKSKEEKLFF
TRBV7-9,TRBJ2-5,.,.,TGTGCCAGCAGCTTAGTGGGATGGCAAGAGACCCAGTACTTC,CASSLVGWQETQYF
TRBV7-9,TRBJ2-5,.,.,TGTGCCAGCAGTTCCGCTAGGGGGGTCCAAGAGACCCAGTACTTC,CASSSARGVQETQYF
TRBV11-1,TRBJ2-5,TRBD2,many,TGTGCCAGCAGCTTCTCCGGGACTACAAAAGAGACCCAGTACTTC,CASSFSGTTKETQYF
TRBV28,TRBJ2-6,TRBD2,.,TGTGCCAGCAGTTTAGCATTGTCGGGGGGAAGGAGGTCTGGGGCCAACGTCCTGACTTTC,CASSLALSGGRRSGANVLTF
TRBV6-5,TRBJ1-2,.,.,TGTGCCAGCACCCCGGACCCCATGACAGGCTATGGCTACACCTTC,CASTPDPMTGYGYTF
TRBV27,TRBJ2-1,.,.,TGTGCCAGCAGTTTATATAGATTACACAATGAGCAGTTCTTC,CASSLYRLHNEQFF
TRBV25-1,TRBJ1-1,.,few,TGTGCCAGCAGTGAATCCGGGGGTACGAACACTGAAGCTTTCTTT,CASSESGGTNTEAFF
TRBV5-4,TRBJ1-2,.,.,TGTGCCAGCAGCTTCCTGGGGGCGTATTTATATGGCTACACCTTC,CASSFLGAYLYGYTF
TRBV7-3,TRBJ2-1,TRBD2,.,TGTGCCAGCAGCTCCGGACTAGCGGGGAGCTCCTACAATGAGCAGTTCTTC,CASSSGLAGSSYNEQFF
TRBV9,TRBJ1-2,.,.,TGTGCCAGCAGCGCGCCCTGGGGAGGGTTACCTTCTAACTATGGCTACACCTTC,CASSAPWGGLPSNYGYTF
TRBV10-1,TRBJ1-2,.,few,TGCGCCAGCAGTGAGACCGGGTATGGCTACACCTTC,CASSETGYGYTF
TRBV6-4,TRBJ1-5,.,many,TGTGCCAGCAGTGAAGGGTGGGAAAATCAGCCCCAGCATTTT,CASSEGWENQPQHF
TRBV7-6,TRBJ2-1,TRBD1,.,TGTGCCAGCAGCTTAGGCCAGGGGGCCCATGAGCAGTTCTTC,CASSLGQGAHEQFF